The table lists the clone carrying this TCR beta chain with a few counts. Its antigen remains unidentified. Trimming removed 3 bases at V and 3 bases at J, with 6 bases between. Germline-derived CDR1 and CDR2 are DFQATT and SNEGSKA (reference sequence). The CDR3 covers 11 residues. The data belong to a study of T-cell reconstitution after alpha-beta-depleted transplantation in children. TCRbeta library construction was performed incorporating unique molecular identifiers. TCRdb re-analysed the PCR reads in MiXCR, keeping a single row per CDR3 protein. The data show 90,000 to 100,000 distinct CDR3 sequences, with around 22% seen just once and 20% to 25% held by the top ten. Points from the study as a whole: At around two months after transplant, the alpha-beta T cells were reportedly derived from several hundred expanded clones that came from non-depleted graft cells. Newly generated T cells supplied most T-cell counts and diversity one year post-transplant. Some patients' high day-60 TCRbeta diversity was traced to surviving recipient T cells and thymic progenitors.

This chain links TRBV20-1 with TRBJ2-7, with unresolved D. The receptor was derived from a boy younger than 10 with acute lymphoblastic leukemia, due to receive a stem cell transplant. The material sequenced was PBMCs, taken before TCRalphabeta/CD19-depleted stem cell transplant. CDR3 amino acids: CSARENYEQYF. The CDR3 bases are TGCAGTGCTAGGGAAAACTACGAGCAGTACTTC.